The source of this TCR beta chain is a study of T cell clonality in common variable immunodeficiency. CDR1 and CDR2 from the germline V gene are LGHDT and YNNKEL (reference sequence). The CDR3 has 15 residues. V lost 4 bases, J lost 7 bases, and 9 bases stayed unmatched. Control and CVID samples contributed equal amounts of genomic DNA. Method: immunoSEQ multiplex PCR; TCRdb's copy keeps in-frame clones and lacks some. The sample contains roughly 58,000 clones, none of them singletons. Overall study results and limits: CVID subjects showed higher TCRbeta clonality than healthy controls. Common variable immunodeficiency TCR beta sequences reportedly had fewer deletions and N-nucleotide insertions. The cause of increased CVID clonality remains unclear without subpopulation sequencing.

This clone was observed many times. Its antigen is still unknown. The read ends 3 residues early relative to the CDR3; the germline J gene fills the gap. V is TRBV3-1 (or the pseudogene TRBV3-2) and J is TRBJ1-4, with 7 bases matching TRBD1. The material sequenced was peripheral blood mononuclear cells. The receptor's source is a person aged 18 to 70 in good health. The covered CDR3 bases are TGTGCCAGCAGCCTCATTTTAGGGGGCGGTGAAAAA. This gives the protein CASSLILGGGEK. The whole CDR3 region reads CASSLILGGGEKLFF.